These T cell receptor beta chains were read from a single sample in a study of T cells in Graves' hyperthyroidism and ophthalmopathy. MiXCR, run by TCRdb on the multiplex PCR reads, gives a single entry per CDR3 protein. The sample shows about 400,000 distinct CDR3 sequences, roughly 15% of them seen only once. The sample consisted of blood. All receptors derive from a woman in her sixties or seventies with Graves' ophthalmopathy. Each CDR3 is given with its conserved first and last residue. The D gene is left open where the match is weak. Clone size, where shown, is once, few, many, or a class for clones that have expanded.

V gene: TRBV5-5
D gene: .
J gene: TRBJ1-1
clone size: .
CDR3 DNA: TGTGCCAGCAGCCCCCTCTTTGGTGGGACAGAAGCTTTCTTT
CDR3 protein: CASSPLFGGTEAFF

V gene: TRBV4-1
D gene: .
J gene: TRBJ2-7
clone size: .
CDR3 DNA: TGCGCCAGCAGCCAAGTTAGGGCGAATAGCTACGAGCAGTACTTC
CDR3 protein: CASSQVRANSYEQYF

V gene: TRBV12-3/TRBV12-4
D gene: TRBD1
J gene: TRBJ1-4
clone size: many
CDR3 DNA: TGTGCCAGCAGTGGGACAGGGAGGGGTGAAAAACTGTTTTTT
CDR3 protein: CASSGTGRGEKLFF

V gene: TRBV28
D gene: .
J gene: TRBJ2-7
clone size: many
CDR3 DNA: TGTGCCAGCAGCCTCTACTCCTACGAGCAGTACTTC
CDR3 protein: CASSLYSYEQYF

V gene: TRBV7-9
D gene: TRBD1
J gene: TRBJ2-5
clone size: many
CDR3 DNA: TGTGCCAGCAGCCCGCGGACAGGGGCCAGGGAGACCCAGTACTTC
CDR3 protein: CASSPRTGARETQYF

V gene: TRBV6-1
D gene: TRBD2
J gene: TRBJ2-3
clone size: few
CDR3 DNA: TGTGCCAGCAGTGATGGGCTAGCGGGAGGCACGCAGTATTTT
CDR3 protein: CASSDGLAGGTQYF

V gene: TRBV6-1
D gene: .
J gene: TRBJ2-7
clone size: many
CDR3 DNA: TGTGCCAGCCTGTTGGGGACTTATACCTACGAGCAGTACTTC
CDR3 protein: CASLLGTYTYEQYF

V gene: TRBV3-1
D gene: .
J gene: TRBJ2-1
clone size: many
CDR3 DNA: TGTGCCAGCAGCCTTAACAGGGAGGGTGAGCAGTTCTTC
CDR3 protein: CASSLNREGEQFF

V gene: TRBV30
D gene: TRBD2
J gene: TRBJ2-2
clone size: many
CDR3 DNA: TGTGCCTGGAGGACAGGACTAGCGGGAAGATCCGGGGAGCTGTTTTTT
CDR3 protein: CAWRTGLAGRSGELFF

V gene: TRBV7-8
D gene: .
J gene: TRBJ2-1
clone size: many
CDR3 DNA: TGTGCCAGCAGCTTAGTCAGGGGGGGAAATGAGCAGTTCTTC
CDR3 protein: CASSLVRGGNEQFF

V gene: TRBV29-1
D gene: TRBD2
J gene: TRBJ2-1
clone size: .
CDR3 DNA: TGCAGCCTTGTCTGGGGGGGTGCGGGTGAGCAGTTCTTC
CDR3 protein: CSLVWGGAGEQFF

V gene: TRBV6-1
D gene: .
J gene: TRBJ2-5
clone size: once
CDR3 DNA: TGTGCCAGCCGGCGGACGGCAACTGGGGAGACCCAGTACTTC
CDR3 protein: CASRRTATGETQYF

V gene: TRBV4-1
D gene: .
J gene: TRBJ2-7
clone size: many
CDR3 DNA: TGCGCCAGCAGAAAACACAGGGACGAGTCCTACGAGCAGTACTTC
CDR3 protein: CASRKHRDESYEQYF

V gene: TRBV11-2
D gene: TRBD1
J gene: TRBJ1-1
clone size: many
CDR3 DNA: TGTGCCAGCAGCTTAGCGGGACAGGAGAACACTGAAGCTTTCTTT
CDR3 protein: CASSLAGQENTEAFF

V gene: TRBV27
D gene: .
J gene: TRBJ2-4
clone size: many
CDR3 DNA: TGTGCCAGCAGTTCCCTAAAAGGGAGGAAAAACATTCAGTACTTC
CDR3 protein: CASSSLKGRKNIQYF

V gene: TRBV6-2/TRBV6-3
D gene: .
J gene: TRBJ2-1
clone size: .
CDR3 DNA: TGTGCCAGCAGTCCGACTGAGGTCAATGAGCAGTTCTTC
CDR3 protein: CASSPTEVNEQFF

V gene: TRBV2
D gene: .
J gene: TRBJ2-7
clone size: few
CDR3 DNA: TGTGCCAGCAGGGGTGAACCCGGCGAGCAGTACTTC
CDR3 protein: CASRGEPGEQYF

V gene: TRBV10-3
D gene: .
J gene: TRBJ2-3
clone size: many
CDR3 DNA: TGTGCCGCATTGAGCACCGGGGGCGGCACAGATACGCAGTATTTT
CDR3 protein: CAALSTGGGTDTQYF

V gene: TRBV7-9
D gene: TRBD2
J gene: TRBJ2-1
clone size: .
CDR3 DNA: TGTGCCAGCAGCTTTAGCGGGAGGGTTAACAATGAGCAGTTCTTC
CDR3 protein: CASSFSGRVNNEQFF

V gene: TRBV2
D gene: .
J gene: TRBJ2-4
clone size: .
CDR3 DNA: TGTGCCAGCAGTGGGGCGGGCTGGGGCAAAAACATTCAGTACTTC
CDR3 protein: CASSGAGWGKNIQYF

V gene: TRBV5-1
D gene: .
J gene: TRBJ2-1
clone size: many
CDR3 DNA: TGCGCCAGCAGCTCGACGGCAGGACTGGCCTACAATGAGCAGTTCTTC
CDR3 protein: CASSSTAGLAYNEQFF

V gene: TRBV9
D gene: TRBD2
J gene: TRBJ2-5
clone size: .
CDR3 DNA: TGTGCCAGCAGCGTAGGTCTAGCGGGAGTAGGTGAGACCCAGTACTTC
CDR3 protein: CASSVGLAGVGETQYF

V gene: TRBV7-9
D gene: .
J gene: TRBJ1-1
clone size: .
CDR3 DNA: TGTGCCAGCAGCTTGGACTCTCCGAACACTGAAGCTTTCTTT
CDR3 protein: CASSLDSPNTEAFF

V gene: TRBV12-3/TRBV12-4
D gene: TRBD2
J gene: TRBJ2-7
clone size: many
CDR3 DNA: TGTGCCAGCAGACAAAGCGGGATGGGGGAGCAGTACTTC
CDR3 protein: CASRQSGMGEQYF

V gene: TRBV19
D gene: TRBD1
J gene: TRBJ1-5
clone size: .
CDR3 DNA: TGTGCCAGTAGCATTGGACAGGGCGGGCAGCCCCAGCATTTT
CDR3 protein: CASSIGQGGQPQHF

V gene: TRBV6-2/TRBV6-3
D gene: .
J gene: TRBJ1-5
clone size: .
CDR3 DNA: TGTGCCAGCAGCCTACCGCTTCTCGAAACTGGGACGCAACAGCATTTT
CDR3 protein: CASSLPLLETGTQQHF

V gene: TRBV20-1
D gene: .
J gene: TRBJ2-1
clone size: few
CDR3 DNA: TGCAGTGCTAGCGCGGCGAGCTCCTACAATGAGCAGTTCTTC
CDR3 protein: CSASAASSYNEQFF

V gene: TRBV3-1
D gene: TRBD2
J gene: TRBJ2-7
clone size: many
CDR3 DNA: TGTGCCAGCAGCCAAGATTCGGCGGGGGATCGGGAGCAGTACTTC
CDR3 protein: CASSQDSAGDREQYF

V gene: TRBV29-1
D gene: TRBD2
J gene: TRBJ2-1
clone size: .
CDR3 DNA: TGCAGCGTTACCCGCGGGACTAGCGGGCTCGATGAGCAGTTCTTC
CDR3 protein: CSVTRGTSGLDEQFF

V gene: TRBV2
D gene: .
J gene: TRBJ2-7
clone size: many
CDR3 DNA: TGTGCCAGCAGTGAAGGGGGCAGGGAGAGTTACGAGCAGTACTTC
CDR3 protein: CASSEGGRESYEQYF

V gene: TRBV12-3/TRBV12-4
D gene: .
J gene: TRBJ2-2
clone size: many
CDR3 DNA: TGTGCCAGTAAAGGCGGCGGAGCGAACACCGGGGAGCTGTTTTTT
CDR3 protein: CASKGGGANTGELFF

V gene: TRBV28
D gene: .
J gene: TRBJ2-6
clone size: many
CDR3 DNA: TGTGCCAGCAGTGAACCAGGGCGCTCTGGGGCCAACGTCCTGACTTTC
CDR3 protein: CASSEPGRSGANVLTF

V gene: TRBV20-1
D gene: .
J gene: TRBJ2-1
clone size: few
CDR3 DNA: TGCAGTGCTAGAGAGGGGGGCGAGCAGTTCTTC
CDR3 protein: CSAREGGEQFF

V gene: TRBV28
D gene: .
J gene: TRBJ2-2
clone size: few
CDR3 DNA: TGTGCCAGCAGACATGGGATTAGCTGGGAGGAGCTGTTTTTT
CDR3 protein: CASRHGISWEELFF

V gene: TRBV7-2
D gene: .
J gene: TRBJ1-5
clone size: few
CDR3 DNA: TGTGCCAGCAGCTCCTCAGGGAGGCTTAGCAATCAGCCCCAGCATTTT
CDR3 protein: CASSSSGRLSNQPQHF

V gene: TRBV19
D gene: TRBD1
J gene: TRBJ1-5
clone size: .
CDR3 DNA: TGTGCCAGTGCTGCCACAGGGGGTAGCCAGCCCCAGCATTTT
CDR3 protein: CASAATGGSQPQHF

V gene: TRBV11-2
D gene: TRBD1
J gene: TRBJ2-7
clone size: .
CDR3 DNA: TGTGCCAGCAGCTCACTACGGACAGGGCCAAAACGGGTGCAGTACTTC
CDR3 protein: CASSSLRTGPKRVQYF

V gene: TRBV3-1
D gene: .
J gene: TRBJ2-5
clone size: many
CDR3 DNA: TGTGCCAGCAGCCGAGAGACCCAGTACTTC
CDR3 protein: CASSRETQYF

V gene: TRBV6-2/TRBV6-3
D gene: TRBD2
J gene: TRBJ2-4
clone size: .
CDR3 DNA: TGTGCCAGCACCAAGGGAGGGGCGAGGAACATTCAGTACTTC
CDR3 protein: CASTKGGARNIQYF

V gene: TRBV6-1
D gene: .
J gene: TRBJ2-2
clone size: .
CDR3 DNA: TGTGCCAGCAGTGAATTTTCCGGGACGGGTCGGGCCGGGGAGCTGTTTTTT
CDR3 protein: CASSEFSGTGRAGELFF